Described below is a single T cell receptor beta chain sequence and its context. This sample stems from a study of blood T cell repertoires in COVID-19. The wider study: The United States, Italy and Spain supplied acute and convalescent COVID-19 samples. PBMCs, B-cell-depleted T cells, or T cells provided the cDNA or gDNA that made up the material.

The V gene's germline CDR1 is SGDLS and CDR2 YYNGEE. This CDR3 is 14 amino acids long. V was pared by 0 bases and J by 0 bases, with 6 bases between. Only in-frame clones appear in the TCRdb table, and some are missing; sequencing was by immunoSEQ multiplex PCR. The data contain roughly 250,000 clones, around four fifths of them singletons. Sequencing was performed on peripheral blood. The sequence was collected from a man over 45 with acute or convalescent COVID-19. The chain couples TRBV9 to TRBJ1-1; D uncertain. CDR3 sequence: CASSVDGMNTEAFF. DNA of the CDR3: TGTGCCAGCAGCGTAGACGGGATGAACACTGAAGCTTTCTTT. Full variable domain (remainder filled in from reference TRBV9 and TRBJ1-1): DSGVTQTPKHLITATGQRVTLRCSPRSGDLSVYWYQQSLDQGLQFLIQYYNGEERAKGNILERFSAQQFPDLHSELNLSSLELGDSALYFCASSVDGMNTEAFFGQGTRLTVV.